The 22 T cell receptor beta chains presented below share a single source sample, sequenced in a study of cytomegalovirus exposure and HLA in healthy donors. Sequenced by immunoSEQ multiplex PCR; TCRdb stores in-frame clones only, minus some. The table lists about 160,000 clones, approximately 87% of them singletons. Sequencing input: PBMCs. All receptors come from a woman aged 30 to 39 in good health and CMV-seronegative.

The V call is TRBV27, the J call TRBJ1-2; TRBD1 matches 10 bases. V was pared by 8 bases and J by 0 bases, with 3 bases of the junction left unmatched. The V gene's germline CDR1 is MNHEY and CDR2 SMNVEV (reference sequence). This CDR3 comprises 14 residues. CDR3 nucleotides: TGTGCCAGCGGGGACAGGGGATCTAACTATGGCTACACCTTC. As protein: CASGDRGSNYGYTF.

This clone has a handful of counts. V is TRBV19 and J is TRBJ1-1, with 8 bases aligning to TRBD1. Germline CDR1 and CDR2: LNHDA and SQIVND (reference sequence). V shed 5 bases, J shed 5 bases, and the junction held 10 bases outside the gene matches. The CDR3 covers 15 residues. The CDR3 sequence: CASSEGTGGFTEAFF. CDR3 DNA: TGTGCCAGTAGTGAGGGGACAGGAGGTTTTACTGAAGCTTTCTTT.

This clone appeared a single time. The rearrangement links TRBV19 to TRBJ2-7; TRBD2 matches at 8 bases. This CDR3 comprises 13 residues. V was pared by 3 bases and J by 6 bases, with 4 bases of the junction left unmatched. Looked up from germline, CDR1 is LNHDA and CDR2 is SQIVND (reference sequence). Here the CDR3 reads CASSMSGGSEQYF. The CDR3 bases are TGTGCCAGTAGTATGAGCGGGGGAAGCGAGCAGTACTTC.

This CDR3 is CASSALSGVNTEAFF. The CDR3 coding sequence is TGTGCCAGCAGCGCCCTTTCCGGGGTGAACACTGAAGCTTTCTTT. The V and J genes are TRBV9 and TRBJ1-1, with unresolved D. V gave up 3 bases and J gave up 0 bases, with 12 bases separating them. CDR3 length: 15 amino acids. Germline V CDR1 and CDR2: SGDLS, YYNGEE. Based on the CDR3 plus reference TRBV9 and TRBJ1-1, the full variable domain is DSGVTQTPKHLITATGQRVTLRCSPRSGDLSVYWYQQSLDQGLQFLIQYYNGEERAKGNILERFSAQQFPDLHSELNLSSLELGDSALYFCASSALSGVNTEAFFGQGTRLTVV.

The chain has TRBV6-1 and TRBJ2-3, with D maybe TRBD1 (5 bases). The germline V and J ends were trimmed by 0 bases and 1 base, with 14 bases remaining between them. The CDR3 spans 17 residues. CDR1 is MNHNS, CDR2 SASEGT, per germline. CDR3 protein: CASSEAAAATGTDTQYF. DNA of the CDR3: TGTGCCAGCAGTGAAGCCGCTGCCGCGACAGGCACAGATACGCAGTATTTT.

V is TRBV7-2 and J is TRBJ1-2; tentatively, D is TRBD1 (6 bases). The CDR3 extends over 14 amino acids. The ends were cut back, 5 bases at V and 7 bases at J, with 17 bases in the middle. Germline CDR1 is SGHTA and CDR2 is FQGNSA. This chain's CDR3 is CASSTRGVDSGYTF. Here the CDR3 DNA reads TGTGCCAGCAGCACCAGGGGAGTCGACTCTGGCTACACCTTC.

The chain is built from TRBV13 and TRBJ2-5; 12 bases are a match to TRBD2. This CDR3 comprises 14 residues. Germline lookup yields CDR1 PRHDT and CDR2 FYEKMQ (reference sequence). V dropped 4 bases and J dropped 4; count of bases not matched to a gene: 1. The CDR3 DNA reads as TGTGCCAGCAGCTCGGGACTAGCGGGAGAGACCCAGTACTTC. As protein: CASSSGLAGETQYF. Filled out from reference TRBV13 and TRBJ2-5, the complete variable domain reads AAGVIQSPRHLIKEKRETATLKCYPIPRHDTVYWYQQGPGQDPQFLISFYEKMQSDKGSIPDRFSAQQFSDYHSELNMSSLELGDSALYFCASSSGLAGETQYFGPGTRLLVL.

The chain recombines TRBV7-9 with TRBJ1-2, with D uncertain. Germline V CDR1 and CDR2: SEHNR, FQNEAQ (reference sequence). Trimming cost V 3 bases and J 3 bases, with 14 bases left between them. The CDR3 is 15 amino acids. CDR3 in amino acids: CASSFSAARDYGYTF. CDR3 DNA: TGTGCCAGCAGCTTTTCGGCCGCCCGGGACTATGGCTACACCTTC.

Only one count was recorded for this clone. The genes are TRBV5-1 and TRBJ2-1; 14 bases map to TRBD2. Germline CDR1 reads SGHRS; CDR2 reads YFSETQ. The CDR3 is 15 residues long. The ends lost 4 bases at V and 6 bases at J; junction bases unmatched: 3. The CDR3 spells CASSTGLAGGNEQFF. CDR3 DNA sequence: TGCGCCAGCAGCACCGGACTAGCGGGAGGCAATGAGCAGTTCTTC.

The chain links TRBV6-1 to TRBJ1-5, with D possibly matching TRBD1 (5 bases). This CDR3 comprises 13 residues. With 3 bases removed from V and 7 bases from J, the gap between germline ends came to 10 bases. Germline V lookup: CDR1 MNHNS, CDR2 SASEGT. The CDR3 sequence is CASSDGTGQPQHF. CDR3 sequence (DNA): TGTGCCAGCAGTGATGGGACGGGACAGCCCCAGCATTTT.

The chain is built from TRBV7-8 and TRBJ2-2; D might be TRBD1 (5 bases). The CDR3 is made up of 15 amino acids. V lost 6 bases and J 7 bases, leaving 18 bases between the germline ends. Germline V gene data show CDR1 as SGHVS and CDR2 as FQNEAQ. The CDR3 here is CASRDGAGISGELFF. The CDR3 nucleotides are TGTGCCAGCAGGGACGGCGCAGGGATAAGCGGGGAGCTGTTTTTT.

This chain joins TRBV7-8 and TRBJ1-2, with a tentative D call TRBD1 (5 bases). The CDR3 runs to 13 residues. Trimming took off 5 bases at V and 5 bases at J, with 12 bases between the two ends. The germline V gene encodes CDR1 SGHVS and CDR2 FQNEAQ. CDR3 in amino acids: CASSPAGGYGYTF. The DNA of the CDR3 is TGTGCCAGCAGCCCCGCGGGGGGATATGGCTACACCTTC.

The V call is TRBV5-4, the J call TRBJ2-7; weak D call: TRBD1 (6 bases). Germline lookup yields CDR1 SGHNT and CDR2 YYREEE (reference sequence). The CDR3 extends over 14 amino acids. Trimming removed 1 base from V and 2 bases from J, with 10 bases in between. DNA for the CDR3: TGTGCCAGCAGCTTGACTGGACAGACCTACGAGCAGTACTTC. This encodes CASSLTGQTYEQYF.

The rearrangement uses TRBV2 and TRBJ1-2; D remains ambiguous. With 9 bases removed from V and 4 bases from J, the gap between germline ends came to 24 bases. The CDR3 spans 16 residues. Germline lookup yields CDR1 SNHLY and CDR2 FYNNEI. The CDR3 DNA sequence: TGTGCCAGTACCCGGAGCAGGATTGAGCCCTTCTATGGCTACACCTTC. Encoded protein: CASTRSRIEPFYGYTF.

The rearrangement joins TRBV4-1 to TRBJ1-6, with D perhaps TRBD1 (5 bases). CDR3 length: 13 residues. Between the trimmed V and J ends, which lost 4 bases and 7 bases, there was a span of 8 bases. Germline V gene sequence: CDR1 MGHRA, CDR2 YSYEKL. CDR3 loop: CASSPQENSPLHF. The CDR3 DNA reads TGCGCCAGCAGCCCACAGGAGAATTCACCCCTCCACTTT.

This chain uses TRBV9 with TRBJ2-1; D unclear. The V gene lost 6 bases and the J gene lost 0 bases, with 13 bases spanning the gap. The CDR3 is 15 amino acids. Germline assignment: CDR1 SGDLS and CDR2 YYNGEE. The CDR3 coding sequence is TGTGCCAGCACCCCGGACGGAGCCTCCTACAATGAGCAGTTCTTC. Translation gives CASTPDGASYNEQFF.

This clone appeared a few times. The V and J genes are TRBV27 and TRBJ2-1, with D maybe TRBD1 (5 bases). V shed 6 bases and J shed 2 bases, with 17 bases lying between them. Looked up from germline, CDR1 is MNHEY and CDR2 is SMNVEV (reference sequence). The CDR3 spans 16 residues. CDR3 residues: CASSLFRGRAYNEQFF. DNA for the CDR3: TGTGCCAGCAGCCTATTCCGTGGCAGGGCCTACAATGAGCAGTTCTTC.

The CDR3 is CASSPVRYNEQFF. CDR3 bases: TGTGCCAGCTCACCAGTCCGGTACAATGAGCAGTTCTTC. The rearrangement uses TRBV18 and TRBJ2-1; D gene uncertain. This CDR3 region has 13 residues. V lost 2 bases to trimming and J lost 4 bases, with 6 bases between them. Germline-derived CDR1 and CDR2 are KGHSH and LQKENI. Full variable domain (rest looked up from reference TRBV18 and TRBJ2-1): NAGVMQNPRHLVRRRGQEARLRCSPMKGHSHVYWYRQLPEEGLKFMVYLQKENIIDESGMPKERFSAEFPKEGPSILRIQQVVRGDSAAYFCASSPVRYNEQFFGPGTRLTVL.

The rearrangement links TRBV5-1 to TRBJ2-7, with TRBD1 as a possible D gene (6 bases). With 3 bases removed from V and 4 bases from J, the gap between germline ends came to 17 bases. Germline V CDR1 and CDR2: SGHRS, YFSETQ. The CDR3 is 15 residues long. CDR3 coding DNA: TGCGCCAGCAGCTATCAAGGGGGACATGAGTACGAGCAGTACTTC. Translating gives CASSYQGGHEYEQYF.

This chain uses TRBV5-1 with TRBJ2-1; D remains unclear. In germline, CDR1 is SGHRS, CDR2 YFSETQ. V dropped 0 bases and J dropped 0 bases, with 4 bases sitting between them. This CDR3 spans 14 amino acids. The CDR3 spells CASSLGSSYNEQFF. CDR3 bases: TGCGCCAGCAGCTTGGGTAGCTCCTACAATGAGCAGTTCTTC.

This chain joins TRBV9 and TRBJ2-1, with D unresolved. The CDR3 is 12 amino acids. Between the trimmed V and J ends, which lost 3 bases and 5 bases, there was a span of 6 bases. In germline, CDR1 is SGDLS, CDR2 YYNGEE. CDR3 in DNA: TGTGCCAGCAGCGGTACCCACAATGAGCAGTTCTTC. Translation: CASSGTHNEQFF.

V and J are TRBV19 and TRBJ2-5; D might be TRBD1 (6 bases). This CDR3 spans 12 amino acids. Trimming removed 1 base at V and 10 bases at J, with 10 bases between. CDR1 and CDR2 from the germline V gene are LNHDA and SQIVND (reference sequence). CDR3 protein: CASSIGAGDQYF. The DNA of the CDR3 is TGTGCCAGTAGTATAGGCGCAGGGGACCAGTACTTC.